This T cell receptor (beta chain) stems from a study of beta chain features in type 1 diabetes. The CDR3 is 15 residues long. The V end lost 0 bases, the J end lost 1 base, and 7 bases lay between the germline ends. The germline gives CDR1 LGHNT, CDR2 FRNRAP. Expressed TCRB transcripts were sequenced because the entire RNA isolate underwent reverse transcription. This table comes from immunoSEQ multiplex PCR, and its TCRdb copy is limited to in-frame clones, with some not included. The sample has approximately 730,000 clones, around an eighth seen once. Blood was drawn once from each donor into heparinised tubes. The draws averaged around 120 mL. Study-wide findings and caveats: Among all four CD4+ subsets, Type 1 diabetes patients had TCRB CDR3s that were moderately but significantly shorter.

Comment on this clone: Its antigen is currently unknown.

The TCR was taken from a man aged 18 to 35 with type 1 diabetes. Sequenced: naive CD4+ T cells from blood. The chain combines TRBV12-5 with TRBJ1-5; weak D call: TRBD1 (5 bases). The CDR3: CASGLVQGSNQPQHF. DNA of the CDR3: TGTGCTAGTGGTTTGGTCCAGGGAAGCAATCAGCCCCAGCATTTT.